This T cell receptor beta chain was recovered during a study of blood T cell repertoires in COVID-19. Study background: The cDNA or gDNA used as material had been derived from T cells, B-cell-depleted T cells, or PBMCs.

Germline loops: CDR1 SGHRS, CDR2 YFSETQ. Trimming cost V 0 bases and J 0 bases, with 10 bases left between them. The CDR3 has 15 amino acids. This study enrolled people aged about 18 to 100 from about two dozen US geographic areas. Clinical histories supplied by participants themselves formed the basis of cohort assignment. Original methodology: Estimation of nucleated cell counts was performed using reference gene primer amplification. The repertoire was sequenced with immunoSEQ multiplex PCR; TCRdb's copy has only in-frame clones and lacks some. The V and J calls and clone size are taken from that table; D and trimming were inferred from the DNA. This table holds over 250,000 clones, roughly 87% found once. This clone showed up just once.

The chain is built from TRBV5-1 and TRBJ2-7; possible D gene TRBD1, 6 bases. This TCR was sampled from a woman between 18 and 29 years old who had recovered from COVID-19. The material sequenced was PBMCs or T cells enriched from blood (not recorded which). CDR3 residues: CASSLGVGHSYEQYF. The CDR3 DNA reads as TGCGCCAGCAGCTTGGGAGTGGGACACTCCTACGAGCAGTACTTC. The whole variable domain, remainder taken from reference TRBV5-1 and TRBJ2-7, is KAGVTQTPRYLIKTRGQQVTLSCSPISGHRSVSWYQQTPGQGLQFLFEYFSETQRNKGNFPGRFSGRQFSNSRSEMNVSTLELGDSALYLCASSLGVGHSYEQYFGPGTRLTVT.